This record concerns one T cell receptor beta chain sequence. Its antigen is not known. V was trimmed by 3 bases and J by 5 bases, leaving 7 bases between them. This CDR3 has 11 residues. Per germline, CDR1 SQVTM and CDR2 ANQGSEA. The data stem from a study of cytomegalovirus exposure and HLA in healthy donors. Findings of the study overall: What a later analysis reportedly showed was that an Asian-associated ancestry cluster had fewer N-insertions than the roughly 700-donor mean.

Healthy bone marrow donors made up the donors. The study ran its PCR with 60 Vbeta and 13 Jbeta primers. Sequencing was performed with immunoSEQ multiplex PCR; in TCRdb, only in-frame clones are kept and a portion is missing. Of 120,000 to 150,000 clones detected, around 65% appear once; the ten largest clones hold 1.8%. The sequence was obtained from a male donor in good health and CMV-seronegative. Input material: PBMCs. The rearrangement uses TRBV29-1 and TRBJ1-2; D unclear. Written as DNA, the CDR3 is TGCAGCGTTGATGCGGGGTATGGCTACACCTTC. Translating it yields CSVDAGYGYTF. The full variable domain, in which reference TRBV29-1 and TRBJ1-2 provide the parts outside the CDR3, is SAVISQKPSRDICQRGTSLTIQCQVDSQVTMMFWYRQQPGQSLTLIATANQGSEATYESGFVIDKFPISRPNLTFSTLTVSNMSPEDSSIYLCSVDAGYGYTFGSGTRLTVV.